This TCR beta chain is drawn from a study of OX40 agonist ivuxolimab in advanced cancers. Study as a whole: Patients received ivuxolimab, an agonistic anti-OX40 (CD134) antibody. Enrolled patients in dose escalation had cancers that were hepatocellular carcinoma, melanoma, renal cell or head and neck cancer. Among those treated, three patients had partial responses, one with hepatocellular carcinoma and two with cutaneous melanoma.

This clone has only one observation. Its antigen is not identified. Assay used: immunoSEQ multiplex PCR; TCRdb lists only in-frame clones, some missing. The data contain 72,000 or so clones, 70% to 90% of them seen just once; the ten biggest clones take up approximately 0.92%. Study observations and caveats: Relative to CD4+, CD8+ T cells held more expanded clones on average.

This CDR3 contains 13 residues. Germline V CDR1 and CDR2: SQVTM, ANQGSEA. Trimming took 7 bases from V and 2 from J, leaving 11 bases between them. Sequencing used CD4+ or CD8+ T cells sorted from blood, obtained in a trial of the OX40 agonist ivuxolimab. The receptor comes from an adult with an advanced solid tumor such as melanoma, head and neck, liver or kidney cancer. V gene TRBV29-1 combines with J gene TRBJ1-4, with a tentative D call TRBD1 (5 bases). The CDR3 bases are TGCAGCGCGCAGGGTAGCACTAATGAAAAACTGTTTTTT. It is translated as CSAQGSTNEKLFF.